This TCR beta chain emerged from a study of T-cell reconstitution after alpha-beta-depleted transplantation in children. This clonotype was seen repeatedly, ten times or more. Trimming pared 4 bases from V and 4 bases from J, leaving 10 bases between. The germline gives CDR1 SQVTM, CDR2 ANQGSEA. The CDR3 consists of 12 residues. Unique molecular identifiers were incorporated during preparation of the TCRbeta library. One entry per CDR3 protein results from TCRdb running MiXCR on the PCR reads. The sample shows roughly 220,000 distinct CDR3 sequences, roughly a tenth of them seen only once. The starting material was PBMCs from the stem cell graft donor, obtained from the stem cell graft. The sequence derives from a human donor who donated a stem cell graft to a child with SCID. The V gene is TRBV29-1, the J gene TRBJ2-5; D tentatively fits TRBD1 or TRBD2 (5 bases each). Here the CDR3 reads CSVGQRLETQYF. Written as DNA, the CDR3 is TGCAGCGTTGGACAGCGGTTAGAGACCCAGTACTTC. Drawing the rest from reference TRBV29-1 and TRBJ2-5, the complete variable domain is SAVISQKPSRDICQRGTSLTIQCQVDSQVTMMFWYRQQPGQSLTLIATANQGSEATYESGFVIDKFPISRPNLTFSTLTVSNMSPEDSSIYLCSVGQRLETQYFGPGTRLLVL.